The 25 T cell receptor beta chains in this list originate from one sample, sequenced in a study of shared clonotypes between healthy human individuals. Sequencing used immunoSEQ multiplex PCR; TCRdb keeps in-frame clones, though not all of them. The table has around 1,900,000 clones, around 93% seen once. Naive CD8 populations comprised CD45RO-negative cells positively selected for CCR7, excluding terminally differentiated effector memory CD45RA+ cells. The sequenced sample consisted of naive CD8+ T cells from PBMCs. The receptors were gathered from a man between 18 and 29 years old in good health. Some clones in this sample may be carry-over from other donors' samples.

V usage is TRBV4-3 and J usage is TRBJ1-5; 7 nucleotides align to TRBD1. CDR3 length: 15 residues. Germline values: CDR1 LGHNA, CDR2 YSLEER. With V trimmed by 1 base and J by 6 bases, 6 bases remained unmatched. The CDR3 loop reads CASSQGTGVFQPQHF. The CDR3 DNA is TGCGCCAGCAGCCAAGGAACAGGGGTTTTTCAGCCCCAGCATTTT.

V and J are TRBV2 and TRBJ2-1; the match to TRBD2 covers 13 bases. The germline V gene has CDR1 SNHLY and CDR2 FYNNEI. The V and J ends lost 11 bases and 10 bases, in that order; junction bases with no gene match: 11. The CDR3 extends over 14 amino acids. CDR3 in DNA: TGTGCCGTATCCGGGACTAGCGGGACCAGGGAGCAGTTCTTC. Amino acid sequence: CAVSGTSGTREQFF.

Comments on this clone: The same CDR3 is also encoded by other DNA sequences in this sample. CDR3 in DNA: TGCGCCAGCAGCCAAGGGACAGGGATTGGAAACACCATATATTTT. Its translation: CASSQGTGIGNTIYF. The chain carries TRBV4-3 and TRBJ1-3; 8 nucleotides agree with TRBD1. Germline CDR1 is LGHNA and CDR2 is YSLEER. This CDR3 is 15 amino acids long. The V and J ends lost 1 base and 3 bases, in that order; junction bases with no gene match: 2.

The V and J genes are TRBV27 and TRBJ2-7; D may be TRBD1 (5 bases). The CDR3 runs to 13 residues. The germline CDR1 and CDR2 sequences are MNHEY and SMNVEV (reference sequence). V lost 6 bases to trimming and J lost 5 bases, with 14 bases between them. The CDR3 DNA follows: TGTGCCAGCAGGTCAGGGATAGGCAACGAGCAGTACTTC. It codes for CASRSGIGNEQYF.

This rearrangement joins TRBV5-4 to TRBJ1-3, with D tentatively TRBD1 (5 bases). CDR1 SGHNT and CDR2 YYREEE come from the germline V gene (reference sequence). V was shortened by 4 bases and J by 0 bases, with 11 bases between the two germline ends. This CDR3 contains 15 residues. CDR3 DNA sequence: TGTGCCAGCAGCACCGACAGATTCTCTGGAAACACCATATATTTT. Its translation is CASSTDRFSGNTIYF.

The gene calls are TRBV28 and TRBJ2-3; D is tentatively TRBD1 or TRBD2 (6 bases each). The V gene's germline CDR1 is MDHEN and CDR2 SYDVKM. The CDR3 is made up of 14 amino acids. Trimming stripped 2 bases from V and 5 bases from J, with 11 bases between. This CDR3 reads CASSLGGGEDTQYF. CDR3 in DNA: TGTGCCAGCAGTTTAGGAGGGGGAGAAGATACGCAGTATTTT.

The rearrangement uses TRBV28 and TRBJ2-2; D unclear. The germline V and J ends were trimmed by 3 bases and 4 bases, with 18 bases remaining between them. This CDR3 is 17 amino acids long. Looked up from germline, CDR1 is MDHEN and CDR2 is SYDVKM. CDR3 sequence (DNA): TGTGCCAGCAGTTTGACCCGTCGACACCCGACCACCGGGGAGCTGTTTTTT. This codes for CASSLTRRHPTTGELFF.

This clone was seen just once. This sequence joins TRBV28 and TRBJ1-5; D is possibly TRBD1 (5 bases). This CDR3 contains 14 residues. In germline, CDR1 is MDHEN, CDR2 SYDVKM. The V and J ends lost 7 bases and 0 bases respectively, with 10 bases between them. The CDR3 loop reads CASIDSPSNQPQHF. CDR3 DNA: TGTGCCAGCATTGACAGTCCTAGCAATCAGCCCCAGCATTTT.

This chain links TRBV6-1 with TRBJ2-3; tentatively, D is TRBD2 (6 bases). Germline loops: CDR1 MNHNS, CDR2 SASEGT. The CDR3 loop spans 15 amino acids. V was shortened by 6 bases and J by 2 bases, with 15 bases between the two germline ends. In nucleotides, the CDR3 is TGTGCCAGCAGAGTTGGGCGGGGAATCACAGATACGCAGTATTTT. Amino acid sequence: CASRVGRGITDTQYF.

This clone was seen only a few times. The CDR3 loop reads CASRIQGNTEAFF. In DNA form, the CDR3 reads TGTGCCAGCAGAATACAGGGGAACACTGAAGCTTTCTTT. The rearrangement uses TRBV7-9 and TRBJ1-1, with TRBD1 as a possible D gene (6 bases). With 6 bases removed from V and 1 base from J, the gap between germline ends came to 9 bases. The CDR3 loop spans 13 amino acids. Germline values: CDR1 SEHNR, CDR2 FQNEAQ (reference sequence). Variable domain in full (rest from reference TRBV7-9 and TRBJ1-1): DTGVSQNPRHKITKRGQNVTFRCDPISEHNRLYWYRQTLGQGPEFLTYFQNEAQLEKSRLLSDRFSAERPKGSFSTLEIQRTEQGDSAMYLCASRIQGNTEAFFGQGTRLTVV.

The chain carries TRBV5-4 and TRBJ2-7, with 7 bases lining up with TRBD1. There are 15 residues in the CDR3. The trim removed 4 bases at V and 0 bases at J, leaving 7 bases unmatched. Germline loops: CDR1 SGHNT, CDR2 YYREEE (reference sequence). DNA of the CDR3: TGTGCCAGCAGCCAACGGGGACAGAGCTCCTACGAGCAGTACTTC. This encodes CASSQRGQSSYEQYF.

V usage is TRBV27 and J usage is TRBJ2-5; weak D call: TRBD2 (6 bases). V dropped 5 bases and J dropped 5 bases, with 21 bases sitting between them. The CDR3 is 16 residues long. Germline V lookup: CDR1 MNHEY, CDR2 SMNVEV (reference sequence). The CDR3 here is CASSTGPRDSGETQYF. CDR3 in DNA: TGTGCCAGCAGTACGGGGCCCCGGGACTCGGGGGAGACCCAGTACTTC.

The chain recombines TRBV9 with TRBJ2-7; maybe TRBD2 (5 bases). Trimming stripped 4 bases from V and 0 bases from J, with 11 bases between. This CDR3 has 14 residues. Germline V gives CDR1 SGDLS, CDR2 YYNGEE. CDR3 in amino acids: CASSTRGGSYEQYF. The CDR3 nucleotides are TGTGCCAGCAGCACAAGAGGAGGCTCCTACGAGCAGTACTTC.

The chain combines TRBV7-9 with TRBJ2-2; D is possibly TRBD1 or TRBD2 (6 bases each). Trimming cost V 4 bases and J 4 bases, with 13 bases left between them. Germline loops: CDR1 SEHNR, CDR2 FQNEAQ (reference sequence). The CDR3 has 15 amino acids. CDR3 protein: CASSSGAGVTGELFF. The DNA for the CDR3 is TGTGCCAGCAGCTCGGGGGCCGGGGTCACCGGGGAGCTGTTTTTT. The variable domain in full, completed from reference TRBV7-9 and TRBJ2-2, reads DTGVSQNPRHKITKRGQNVTFRCDPISEHNRLYWYRQTLGQGPEFLTYFQNEAQLEKSRLLSDRFSAERPKGSFSTLEIQRTEQGDSAMYLCASSSGAGVTGELFFGEGSRLTVL.

The chain combines TRBV6-6 with TRBJ1-3; D perhaps matches TRBD1 (5 bases). Germline loops: CDR1 MNHNY, CDR2 SVGAGI (reference sequence). The CDR3 length is 15 residues. V was shortened by 4 bases and J by 4 bases, with 14 bases between the two germline ends. The CDR3 protein is CASSSFQGYGNTIYF. The CDR3 DNA sequence: TGTGCCAGCAGTTCCTTTCAGGGATACGGAAACACCATATATTTT.

This chain connects TRBV5-4 to TRBJ2-3; 13 bases are shared with TRBD2. The V gene end was trimmed by 4 bases and the J gene end by 2 bases; junction bases not matched to a gene: 1. The CDR3 spans 15 residues. The germline V gene encodes CDR1 SGHNT and CDR2 YYREEE (reference sequence). For the CDR3, the DNA is TGTGCCAGCAGCACTAGCGGGAGGGACACAGATACGCAGTATTTT. Its translation is CASSTSGRDTDTQYF.

The chain links TRBV27 to TRBJ2-3, with D hard to call. CDR1 is MNHEY, CDR2 SMNVEV, per germline (reference sequence). This CDR3 contains 14 residues. Trimming pared 3 bases from V and 6 bases from J, leaving 13 bases between. The CDR3 reads CASSFRLDGDTQYF. CDR3 DNA sequence: TGTGCCAGCAGTTTTAGGTTGGATGGGGATACGCAGTATTTT.

This sequence joins TRBV9 and TRBJ1-5; no definite D call. This CDR3 spans 14 amino acids. Germline lookup yields CDR1 SGDLS and CDR2 YYNGEE. V lost 0 bases and J 7 bases, leaving 11 bases between the germline ends. CDR3 coding DNA: TGTGCCAGCAGCGTAGGAGGGAAGTCCCAGCCCCAGCATTTT. Amino acids: CASSVGGKSQPQHF.

The CDR3 DNA reads TGTGCCAGCAGCTTAGACGGACTAGCGGGAGGCTTCTACGAGCAGTACTTC. This translates into CASSLDGLAGGFYEQYF. V and J are TRBV11-2 and TRBJ2-7; 14 positions match TRBD2. CDR3 size: 17 residues. Unmatched junction bases numbered 4, after V lost 0 bases and J lost 3 bases. Germline CDR1 is SGHAT and CDR2 is FQNNGV.

The rearrangement uses TRBV19 and TRBJ2-1; no clear D. V was clipped by 2 bases and J by 8 bases, with 7 bases between them. The CDR3 loop spans 12 amino acids. The germline V gene has CDR1 LNHDA and CDR2 SQIVND (reference sequence). The CDR3, as DNA: TGTGCCAGTAGTATAAAGGTAGATGAGCAGTTCTTC. Protein: CASSIKVDEQFF.

The genes are TRBV5-6 and TRBJ2-3; TRBD1 might be the D (5 bases). This CDR3 is built from 13 residues. Trimming stripped 4 bases from V and 9 bases from J, with 15 bases between. Germline V CDR1 and CDR2: SGHDT, YYEEEE. The chain's CDR3 is CASSGAGGPTQYF. The CDR3 nucleotides read TGTGCCAGCAGCGGGGCAGGTGGGCCAACGCAGTATTTT.

The chain links TRBV11-2 to TRBJ2-7; 8 nucleotides align to TRBD2. J was trimmed by 4 bases and V by 0 bases; bases with no gene match: 2. The CDR3 totals 14 residues. Germline CDR1 SGHAT, CDR2 FQNNGV. The CDR3 DNA follows: TGTGCCAGCAGCTTAGAACGGGAGGGATACGAGCAGTACTTC. Translated, it gives CASSLEREGYEQYF. Using reference TRBV11-2 and TRBJ2-7 for the parts outside the CDR3, the full variable domain is EAGVAQSPRYKIIEKRQSVAFWCNPISGHATLYWYQQILGQGPKLLIQFQNNGVVDDSQLPKDRFSAERLKGVDSTLKIQPAKLEDSAVYLCASSLEREGYEQYFGPGTRLTVT.

V and J are TRBV9 and TRBJ1-2; the D is unclear. V was trimmed by 2 bases and J by 8 bases, leaving 25 bases between them. Germline V lookup: CDR1 SGDLS, CDR2 YYNGEE. The CDR3 loop spans 17 amino acids. Written as DNA, the CDR3 is TGTGCCAGCAGCGTCGCTGGGTCCCCCTCTACCGAGGGCGGCTACACCTTC. Amino acid sequence: CASSVAGSPSTEGGYTF.

This sequence joins TRBV7-6 and TRBJ2-3; 9 bases line up with TRBD2. V gave up 0 bases and J gave up 4 bases; unmatched junction bases: 5. The V gene's germline CDR1 is SGHVS and CDR2 FNYEAQ. The CDR3 consists of 16 residues. For the CDR3, the DNA is TGTGCCAGCAGCTTAGCCCCCGGCGGGAGGGCAGATACGCAGTATTTT. Protein sequence: CASSLAPGGRADTQYF.

As to this clone: This same CDR3 is encoded by further DNA sequences in the sample. This chain's CDR3 is CASSLGLGELFF. The CDR3 bases are TGTGCCAGCAGCTTAGGGCTCGGGGAGCTGTTTTTT. The chain uses TRBV27 and TRBJ2-2, with D unclear. The CDR3 is made up of 12 amino acids. V dropped 6 bases and J dropped 7 bases, with 9 bases sitting between them. Looked up from germline, CDR1 is MNHEY and CDR2 is SMNVEV (reference sequence).